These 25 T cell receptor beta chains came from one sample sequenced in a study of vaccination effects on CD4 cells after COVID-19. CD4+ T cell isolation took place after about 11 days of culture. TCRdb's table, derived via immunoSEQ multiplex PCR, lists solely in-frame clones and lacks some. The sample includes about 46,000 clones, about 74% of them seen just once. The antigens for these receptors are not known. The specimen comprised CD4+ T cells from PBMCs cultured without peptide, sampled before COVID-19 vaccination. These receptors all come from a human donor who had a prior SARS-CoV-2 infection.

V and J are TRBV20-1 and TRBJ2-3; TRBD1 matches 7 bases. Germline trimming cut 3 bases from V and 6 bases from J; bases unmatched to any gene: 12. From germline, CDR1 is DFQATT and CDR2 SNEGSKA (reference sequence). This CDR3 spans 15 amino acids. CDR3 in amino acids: CSASLRGQGRDTQYF. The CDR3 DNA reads TGCAGTGCTAGTTTGAGGGGGCAGGGTAGGGATACGCAGTATTTT.

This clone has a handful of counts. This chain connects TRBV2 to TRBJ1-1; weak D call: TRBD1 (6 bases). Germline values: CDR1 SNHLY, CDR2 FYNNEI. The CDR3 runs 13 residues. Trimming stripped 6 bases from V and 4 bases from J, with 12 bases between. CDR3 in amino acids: CASSSGAGTEAFF. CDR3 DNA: TGTGCCAGCAGCTCAGGGGCTGGCACTGAAGCTTTCTTT.

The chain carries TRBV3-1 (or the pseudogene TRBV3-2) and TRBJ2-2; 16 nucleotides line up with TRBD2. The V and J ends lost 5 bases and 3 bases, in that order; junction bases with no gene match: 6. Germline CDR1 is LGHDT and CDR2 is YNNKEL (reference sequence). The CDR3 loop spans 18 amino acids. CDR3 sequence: CASSDSGTSGGDTGELFF. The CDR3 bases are TGTGCCAGCAGCGACTCCGGGACTAGCGGGGGGGACACCGGGGAGCTGTTTTTT.

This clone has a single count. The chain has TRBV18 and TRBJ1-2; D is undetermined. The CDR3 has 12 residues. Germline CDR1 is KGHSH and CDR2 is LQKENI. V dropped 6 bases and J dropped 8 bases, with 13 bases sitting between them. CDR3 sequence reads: CASSIREEGYTF. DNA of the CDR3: TGTGCCAGCTCGATCCGGGAAGAAGGCTACACCTTC.

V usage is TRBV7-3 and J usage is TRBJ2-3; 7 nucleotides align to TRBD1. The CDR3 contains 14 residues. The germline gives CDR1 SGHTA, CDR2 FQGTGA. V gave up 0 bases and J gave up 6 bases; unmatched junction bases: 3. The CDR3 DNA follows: TGTGCCAGCAGCTTAACGACAGGGTTTGATACGCAGTATTTT. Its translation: CASSLTTGFDTQYF.

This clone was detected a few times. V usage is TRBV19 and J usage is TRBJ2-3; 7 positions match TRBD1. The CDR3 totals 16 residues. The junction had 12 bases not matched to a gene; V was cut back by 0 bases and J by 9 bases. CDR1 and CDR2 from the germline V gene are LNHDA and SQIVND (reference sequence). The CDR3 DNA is TGTGCCAGTAGTATAGATTCCCACCCCCCGGGACAGACGCAGTATTTT. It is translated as CASSIDSHPPGQTQYF.

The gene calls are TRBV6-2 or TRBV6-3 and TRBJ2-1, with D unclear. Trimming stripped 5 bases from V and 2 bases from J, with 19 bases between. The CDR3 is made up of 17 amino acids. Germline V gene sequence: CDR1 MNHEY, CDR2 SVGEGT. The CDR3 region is CASSARPGPLAYNEQFF. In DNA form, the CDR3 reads TGTGCCAGCAGTGCCCGTCCGGGTCCCCTAGCCTACAATGAGCAGTTCTTC.

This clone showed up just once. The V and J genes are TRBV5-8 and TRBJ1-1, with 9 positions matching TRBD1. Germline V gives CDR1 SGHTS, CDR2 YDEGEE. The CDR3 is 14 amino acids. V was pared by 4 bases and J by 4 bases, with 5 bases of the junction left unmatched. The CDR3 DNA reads TGTGCCAGCAGCCTGGACAGGGGCATCACTGAAGCTTTCTTT. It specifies CASSLDRGITEAFF. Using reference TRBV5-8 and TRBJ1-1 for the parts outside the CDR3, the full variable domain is EAGVTQSPTHLIKTRGQQATLRCSPISGHTSVYWYQQALGLGLQFLLWYDEGEERNRGNFPPRFSGRQFPNYSSELNVNALELEDSALYLCASSLDRGITEAFFGQGTRLTVV.

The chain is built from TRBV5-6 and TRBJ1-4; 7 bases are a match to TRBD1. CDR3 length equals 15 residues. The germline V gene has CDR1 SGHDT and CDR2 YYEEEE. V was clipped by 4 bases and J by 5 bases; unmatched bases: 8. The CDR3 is CASSPRGQRNEKLFF. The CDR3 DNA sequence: TGTGCCAGCAGCCCCCGGGGACAGAGAAATGAAAAACTGTTTTTT.

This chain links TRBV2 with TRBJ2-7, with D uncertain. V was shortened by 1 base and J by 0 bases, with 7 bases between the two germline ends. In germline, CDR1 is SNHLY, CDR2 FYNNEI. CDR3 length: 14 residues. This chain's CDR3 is CASSEDKSSYEQYF. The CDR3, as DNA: TGTGCCAGCAGTGAAGATAAGAGCTCCTACGAGCAGTACTTC.

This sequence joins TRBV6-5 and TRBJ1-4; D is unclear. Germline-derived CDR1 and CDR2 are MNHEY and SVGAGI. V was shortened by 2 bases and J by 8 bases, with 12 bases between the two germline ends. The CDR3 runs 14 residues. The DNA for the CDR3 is TGTGCCAGCAGTTACGGGTCTTCGGGGGAAAAACTGTTTTTT. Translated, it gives CASSYGSSGEKLFF.

CDR3 protein: CASSQEGAGPARKETQYF. The CDR3 DNA follows: TGTGCCAGCAGCCAAGAGGGGGCGGGACCCGCCAGAAAAGAGACCCAGTACTTC. The chain joins TRBV3-1 (or the pseudogene TRBV3-2) to TRBJ2-5; perhaps D is TRBD1 or TRBD2 (6 bases each). The germline V and J ends were trimmed by 0 bases and 3 bases, with 20 bases remaining between them. Germline V CDR1 and CDR2: LGHDT, YNNKEL (reference sequence). The CDR3 runs to 18 residues.

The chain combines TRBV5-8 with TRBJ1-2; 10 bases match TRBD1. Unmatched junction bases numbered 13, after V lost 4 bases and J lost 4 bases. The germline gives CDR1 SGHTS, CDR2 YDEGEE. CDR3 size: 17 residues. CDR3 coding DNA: TGTGCCAGCAGCACGACAGGGGGCGTCCCTATTACCTATGGCTACACCTTC. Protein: CASSTTGGVPITYGYTF.

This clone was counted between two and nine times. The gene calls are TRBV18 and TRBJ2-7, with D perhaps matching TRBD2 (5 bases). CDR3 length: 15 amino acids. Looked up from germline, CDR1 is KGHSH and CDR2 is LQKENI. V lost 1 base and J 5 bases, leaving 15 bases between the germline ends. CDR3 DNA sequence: TGTGCCAGCTCACCACGTTTAGGGTCGAGGGACGAGCAGTACTTC. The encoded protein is CASSPRLGSRDEQYF. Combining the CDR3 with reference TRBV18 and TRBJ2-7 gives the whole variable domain NAGVMQNPRHLVRRRGQEARLRCSPMKGHSHVYWYRQLPEEGLKFMVYLQKENIIDESGMPKERFSAEFPKEGPSILRIQQVVRGDSAAYFCASSPRLGSRDEQYFGPGTRLTVT.

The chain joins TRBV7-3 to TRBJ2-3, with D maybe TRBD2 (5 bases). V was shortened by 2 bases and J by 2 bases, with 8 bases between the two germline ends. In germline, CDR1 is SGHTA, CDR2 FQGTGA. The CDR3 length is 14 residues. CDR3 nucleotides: TGTGCCAGCAGCTTAGGGAGCACCACAGATACGCAGTATTTT. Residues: CASSLGSTTDTQYF.

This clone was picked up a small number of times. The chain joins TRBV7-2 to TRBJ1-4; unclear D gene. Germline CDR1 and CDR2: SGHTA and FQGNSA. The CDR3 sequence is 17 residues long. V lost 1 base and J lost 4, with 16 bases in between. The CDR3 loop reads CASSLVGTGSYNEKLFF. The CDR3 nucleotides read TGTGCCAGCAGCTTAGTTGGAACGGGGAGTTATAATGAAAAACTGTTTTTT.

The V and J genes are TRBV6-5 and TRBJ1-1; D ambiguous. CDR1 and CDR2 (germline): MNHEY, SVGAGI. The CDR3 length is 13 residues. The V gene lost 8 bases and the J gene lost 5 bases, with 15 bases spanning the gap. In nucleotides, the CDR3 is TGTGCCAGCTCCCCTATCTCCAGAACTGAAGCTTTCTTT. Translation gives CASSPISRTEAFF.

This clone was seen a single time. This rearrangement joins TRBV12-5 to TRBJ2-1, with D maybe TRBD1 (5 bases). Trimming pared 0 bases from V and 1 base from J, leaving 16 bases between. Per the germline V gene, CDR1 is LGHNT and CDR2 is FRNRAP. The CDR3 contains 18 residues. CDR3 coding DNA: TGTGCTAGTGGTTTGGTATATGGGTCAGGGCCTTCCTACAATGAGCAGTTCTTC. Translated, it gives CASGLVYGSGPSYNEQFF.

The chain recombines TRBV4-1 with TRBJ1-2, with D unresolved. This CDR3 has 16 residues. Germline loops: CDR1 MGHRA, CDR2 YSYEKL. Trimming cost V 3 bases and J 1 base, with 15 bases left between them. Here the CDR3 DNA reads TGCGCCAGCAGCCAGAGGGCGAGGAGGGATAACTATGGCTACACCTTC. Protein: CASSQRARRDNYGYTF.

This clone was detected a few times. CDR3 nucleotides: TGTGCCAGCAGCCCACGGGGGGGGGCTGGAAACACCATATATTTT. Translating gives CASSPRGGAGNTIYF. This chain joins TRBV7-2 and TRBJ1-3, with D possibly TRBD1 on 5 matching bases. The V and J ends lost 5 bases and 2 bases respectively, with 13 bases between them. The CDR3 consists of 15 residues. Germline CDR1 and CDR2: SGHTA and FQGNSA.

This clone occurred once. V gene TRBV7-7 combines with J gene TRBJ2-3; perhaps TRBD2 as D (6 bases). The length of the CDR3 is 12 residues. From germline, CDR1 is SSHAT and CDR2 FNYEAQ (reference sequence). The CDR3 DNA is TGTGCTGTCGGAGCGGGCGCAGATACGCAGTATTTT. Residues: CAVGAGADTQYF.

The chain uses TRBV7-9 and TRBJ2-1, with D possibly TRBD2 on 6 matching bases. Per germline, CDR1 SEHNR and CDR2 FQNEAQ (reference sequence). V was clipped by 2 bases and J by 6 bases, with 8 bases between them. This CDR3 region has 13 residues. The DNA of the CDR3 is TGTGCCAGCAGCTTATGGGGACTCAATGAGCAGTTCTTC. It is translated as CASSLWGLNEQFF. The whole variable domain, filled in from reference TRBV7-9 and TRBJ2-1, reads DTGVSQNPRHKITKRGQNVTFRCDPISEHNRLYWYRQTLGQGPEFLTYFQNEAQLEKSRLLSDRFSAERPKGSFSTLEIQRTEQGDSAMYLCASSLWGLNEQFFGPGTRLTVL.

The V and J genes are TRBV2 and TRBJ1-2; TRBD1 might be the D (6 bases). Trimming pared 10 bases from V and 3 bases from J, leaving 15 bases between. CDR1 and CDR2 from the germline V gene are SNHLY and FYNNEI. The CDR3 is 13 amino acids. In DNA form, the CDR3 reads TGTGCCACACCTAAAGGACAGTACTATGGCTACACCTTC. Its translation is CATPKGQYYGYTF.

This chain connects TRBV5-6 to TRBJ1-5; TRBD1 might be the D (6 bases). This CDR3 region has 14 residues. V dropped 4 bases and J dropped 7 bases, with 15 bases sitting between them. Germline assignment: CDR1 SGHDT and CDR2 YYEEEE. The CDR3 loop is CASSQKGGVQPQHF. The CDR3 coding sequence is TGTGCCAGCAGCCAAAAGGGGGGGGTACAGCCCCAGCATTTT. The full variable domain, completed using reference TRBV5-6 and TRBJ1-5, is DAGVTQSPTHLIKTRGQQVTLRCSPKSGHDTVSWYQQALGQGPQFIFQYYEEEERQRGNFPDRFSGHQFPNYSSELNVNALLLGDSALYLCASSQKGGVQPQHFGDGTRLSIL.

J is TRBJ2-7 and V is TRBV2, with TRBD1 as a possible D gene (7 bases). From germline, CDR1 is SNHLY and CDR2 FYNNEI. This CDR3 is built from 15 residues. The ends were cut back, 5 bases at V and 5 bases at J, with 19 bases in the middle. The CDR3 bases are TGTGCCAGCAGTTATGTCAGGGGGGTCGTCGACGAGCAGTACTTC. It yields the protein CASSYVRGVVDEQYF. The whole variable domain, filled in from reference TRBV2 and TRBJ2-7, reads EPEVTQTPSHQVTQMGQEVILRCVPISNHLYFYWYRQILGQKVEFLVSFYNNEISEKSEIFDDQFSVERPDGSNFTLKIRSTKLEDSAMYFCASSYVRGVVDEQYFGPGTRLTVT.